This T cell receptor (beta chain) was captured in a study of T cell responses to AZD1222 COVID-19 vaccine. The overall study: Recipients boosted at about 4 weeks or about 12 weeks are pooled. Notes on the study in general: Spike-specific TCRs gained breadth and depth after people received two AZD1222 doses. At baseline, just a handful of AZD1222 recipients tested seropositive. Spike-spanning, vaccine-associated CD4 TCRs were dominant at 160-218 and 743-854.

Libraries were prepared by immunoSEQ multiplex PCR; TCRdb keeps only in-frame clonotypes and omits some of them. The sample lists roughly 130,000 clones, 70% to 90% occurring once. The germline V and J ends were trimmed by 7 bases and 5 bases, with 20 bases remaining between them. The CDR3 is made up of 15 amino acids. Germline CDR1 reads MDHEN; CDR2 reads SYDVKM. In the case of this clone: The antigen is not known.

Sequenced material: peripheral blood, taken on day 0 of AZD1222 vaccination. This TCR was recovered from an adult in good health. This chain joins TRBV28 and TRBJ2-5, with D tentatively TRBD1 or TRBD2 (5 bases each). As DNA, the CDR3 is TGTGCCAGCACCCCGGGGCCGAAGGCCGTGGAGACCCAGTACTTC. This codes for CASTPGPKAVETQYF.